This TCR beta chain was found in a study of cytomegalovirus exposure and HLA in healthy donors. CDR1 LNHDA and CDR2 SQIVND come from the germline V gene (reference sequence). There are 15 residues in the CDR3. Trimming left V 1 base short and J 4 bases short, with 14 bases between. The study ran its PCR with 60 Vbeta and 13 Jbeta primers. TCRdb keeps only in-frame clones here, not all; method: immunoSEQ multiplex PCR. The data hold 150,000 to 200,000 clones, with about 77% observed a single time. Specimen: PBMCs. The receptor was isolated from a woman aged 40 to 49 in good health and CMV-seropositive. The chain has TRBV19 and TRBJ2-7; TRBD2 is a possible D gene (5 bases). The CDR3 reads CASSIGTVEAYEQYF. CDR3 sequence (DNA): TGTGCCAGTAGTATAGGGACGGTGGAGGCGTACGAGCAGTACTTC.